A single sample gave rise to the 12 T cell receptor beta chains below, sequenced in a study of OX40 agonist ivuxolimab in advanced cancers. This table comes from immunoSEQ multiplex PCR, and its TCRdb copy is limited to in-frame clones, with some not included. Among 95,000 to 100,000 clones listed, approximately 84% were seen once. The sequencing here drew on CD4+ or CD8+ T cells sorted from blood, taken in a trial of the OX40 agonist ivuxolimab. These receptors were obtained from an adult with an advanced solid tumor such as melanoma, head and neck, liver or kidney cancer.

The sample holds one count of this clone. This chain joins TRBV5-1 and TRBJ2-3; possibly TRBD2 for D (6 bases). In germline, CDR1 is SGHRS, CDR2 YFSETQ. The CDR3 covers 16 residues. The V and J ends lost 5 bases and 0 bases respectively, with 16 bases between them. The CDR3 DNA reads TGCGCCAGCAGGGGACTGAGAAGTTCTAGCACAGATACGCAGTATTTT. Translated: CASRGLRSSSTDTQYF.

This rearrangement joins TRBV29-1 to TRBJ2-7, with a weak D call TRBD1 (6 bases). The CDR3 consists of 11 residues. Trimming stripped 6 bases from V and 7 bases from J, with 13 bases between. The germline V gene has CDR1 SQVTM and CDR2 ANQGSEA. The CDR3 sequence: CSVYRAGEQYF. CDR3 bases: TGCAGCGTATACAGGGCTGGGGAGCAGTACTTC.

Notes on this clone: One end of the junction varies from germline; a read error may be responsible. For the CDR3, the DNA is TGTGCCAGCAGCTCCGGACACGGAGGTGAAAAACTGCTTTTT. Protein product: CASSSGHGGEKLLF. J is TRBJ1-4 and V is TRBV7-2, with D perhaps TRBD1 (5 bases). The CDR3 consists of 14 residues. Germline loops: CDR1 SGHTA, CDR2 FQGNSA.

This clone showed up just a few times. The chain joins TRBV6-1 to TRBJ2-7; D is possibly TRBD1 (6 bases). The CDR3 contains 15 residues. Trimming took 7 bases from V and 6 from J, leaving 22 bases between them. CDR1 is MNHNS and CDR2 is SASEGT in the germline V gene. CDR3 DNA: TGTGCCAGCATTGCCGGGGCCAGGGGATTCGGCGAGCAGTACTTC. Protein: CASIAGARGFGEQYF.

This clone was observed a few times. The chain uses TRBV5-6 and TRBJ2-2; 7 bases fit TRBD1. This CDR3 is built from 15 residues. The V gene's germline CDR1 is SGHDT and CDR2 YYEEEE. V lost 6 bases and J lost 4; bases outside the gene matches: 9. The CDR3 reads CASTYRGASTGELFF. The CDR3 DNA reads TGTGCCAGCACCTACAGGGGCGCAAGCACCGGGGAGCTGTTTTTT.

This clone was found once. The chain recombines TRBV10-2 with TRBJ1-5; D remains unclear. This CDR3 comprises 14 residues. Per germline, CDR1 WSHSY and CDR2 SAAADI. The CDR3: CDPWKVDSNQPQHF. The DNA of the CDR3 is TGCGACCCTTGGAAGGTCGACAGCAATCAGCCCCAGCATTTT.

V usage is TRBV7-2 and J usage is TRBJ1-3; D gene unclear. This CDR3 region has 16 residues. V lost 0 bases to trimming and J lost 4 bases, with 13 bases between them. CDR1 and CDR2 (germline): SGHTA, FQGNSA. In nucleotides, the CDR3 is TGTGCCAGCAGCTTAGCCCCCAACCCCCCCGGAAACACCATATATTTT. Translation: CASSLAPNPPGNTIYF.

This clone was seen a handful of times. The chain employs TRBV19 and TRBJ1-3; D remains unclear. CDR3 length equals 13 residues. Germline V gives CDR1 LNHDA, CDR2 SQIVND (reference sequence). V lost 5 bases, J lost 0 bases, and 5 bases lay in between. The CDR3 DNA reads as TGTGCCAGTAGTGCGGTCTCTGGAAACACCATATATTTT. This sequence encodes CASSAVSGNTIYF. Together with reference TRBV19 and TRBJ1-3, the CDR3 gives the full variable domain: DGGITQSPKYLFRKEGQNVTLSCEQNLNHDAMYWYRQDPGQGLRLIYYSQIVNDFQKGDIAEGYSVSREKKESFPLTVTSAQKNPTAFYLCASSAVSGNTIYFGEGSWLTVV.

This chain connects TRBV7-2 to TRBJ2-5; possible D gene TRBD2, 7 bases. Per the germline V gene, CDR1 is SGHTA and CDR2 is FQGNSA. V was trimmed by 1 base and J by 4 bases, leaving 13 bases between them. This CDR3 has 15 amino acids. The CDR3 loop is CASSLVGGAGETQYF. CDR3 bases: TGTGCCAGCAGCTTAGTAGGGGGGGCCGGAGAGACCCAGTACTTC.

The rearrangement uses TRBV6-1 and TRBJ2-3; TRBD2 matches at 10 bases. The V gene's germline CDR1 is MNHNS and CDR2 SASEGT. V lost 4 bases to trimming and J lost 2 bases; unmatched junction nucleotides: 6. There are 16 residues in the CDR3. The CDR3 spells CASSAWTSGVTDTQYF. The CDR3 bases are TGTGCCAGCAGTGCATGGACTAGCGGAGTCACAGATACGCAGTATTTT.

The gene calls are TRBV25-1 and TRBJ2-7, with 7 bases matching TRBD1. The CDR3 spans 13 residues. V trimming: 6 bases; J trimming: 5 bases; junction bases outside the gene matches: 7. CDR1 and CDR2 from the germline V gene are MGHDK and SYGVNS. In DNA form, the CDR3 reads TGTGCCAGCAGCGAAGGGGGCACCCACGAGCAGTACTTC. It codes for CASSEGGTHEQYF.

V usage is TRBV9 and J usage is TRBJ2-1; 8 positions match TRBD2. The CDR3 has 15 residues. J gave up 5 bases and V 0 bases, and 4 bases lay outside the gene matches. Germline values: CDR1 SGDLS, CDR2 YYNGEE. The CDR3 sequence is CASSVGRGGHNEQFF. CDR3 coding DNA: TGTGCCAGCAGCGTAGGCCGGGGGGGTCACAATGAGCAGTTCTTC.